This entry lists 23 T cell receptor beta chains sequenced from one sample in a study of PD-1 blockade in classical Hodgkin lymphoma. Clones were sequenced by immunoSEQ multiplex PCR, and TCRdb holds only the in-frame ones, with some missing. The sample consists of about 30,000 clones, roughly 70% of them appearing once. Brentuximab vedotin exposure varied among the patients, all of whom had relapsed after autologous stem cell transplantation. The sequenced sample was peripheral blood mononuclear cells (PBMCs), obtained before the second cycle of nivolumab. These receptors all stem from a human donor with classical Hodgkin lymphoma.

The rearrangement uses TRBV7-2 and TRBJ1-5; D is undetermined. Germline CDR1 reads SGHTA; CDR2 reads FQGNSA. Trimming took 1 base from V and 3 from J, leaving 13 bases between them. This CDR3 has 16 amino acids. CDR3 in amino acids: CASSLVPNQANQPQHF. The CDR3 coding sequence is TGTGCCAGCAGCTTAGTACCGAATCAAGCCAATCAGCCCCAGCATTTT.

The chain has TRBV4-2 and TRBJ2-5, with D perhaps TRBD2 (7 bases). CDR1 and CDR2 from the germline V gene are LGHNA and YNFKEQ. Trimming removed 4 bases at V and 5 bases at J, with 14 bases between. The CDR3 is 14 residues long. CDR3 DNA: TGTGCCAGCAGCCCAAAGGGGGGGCGGGAGACCCAGTACTTC. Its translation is CASSPKGGRETQYF.

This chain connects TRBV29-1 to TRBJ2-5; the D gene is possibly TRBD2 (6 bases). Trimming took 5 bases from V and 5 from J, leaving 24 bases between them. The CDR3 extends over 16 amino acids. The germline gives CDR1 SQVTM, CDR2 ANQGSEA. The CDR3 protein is CSVNGGPRGIMETQYF. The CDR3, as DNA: TGCAGCGTTAACGGGGGACCCCGGGGAATAATGGAGACCCAGTACTTC.

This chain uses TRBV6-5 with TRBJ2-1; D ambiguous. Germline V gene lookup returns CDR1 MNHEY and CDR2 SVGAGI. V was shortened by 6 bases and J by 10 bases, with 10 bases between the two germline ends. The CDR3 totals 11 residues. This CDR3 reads CASSLGREQFF. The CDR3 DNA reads TGTGCCAGCAGCCTGGGTCGAGAGCAGTTCTTC.

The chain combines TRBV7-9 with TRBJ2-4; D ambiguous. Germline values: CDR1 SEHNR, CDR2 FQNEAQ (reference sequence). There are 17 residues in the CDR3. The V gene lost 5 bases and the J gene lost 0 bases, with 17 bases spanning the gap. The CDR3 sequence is CASSPAAELLAKNIQYF. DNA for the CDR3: TGTGCCAGCAGCCCTGCGGCAGAACTACTAGCCAAAAACATTCAGTACTTC.

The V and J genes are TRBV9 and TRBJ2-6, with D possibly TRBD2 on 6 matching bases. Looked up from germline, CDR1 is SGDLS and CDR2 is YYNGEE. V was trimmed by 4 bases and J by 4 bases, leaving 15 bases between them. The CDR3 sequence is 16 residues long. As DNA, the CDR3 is TGTGCCAGCAGCCCAGAGGCCGGGGGAGGGGCCAACGTCCTGACTTTC. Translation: CASSPEAGGGANVLTF.

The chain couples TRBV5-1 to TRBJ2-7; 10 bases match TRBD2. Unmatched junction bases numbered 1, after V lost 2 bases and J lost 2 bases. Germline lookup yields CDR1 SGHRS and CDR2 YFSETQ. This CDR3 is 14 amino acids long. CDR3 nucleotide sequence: TGCGCCAGCAGCTTCCTAGCGGGGGCCTACGAGCAGTACTTC. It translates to CASSFLAGAYEQYF. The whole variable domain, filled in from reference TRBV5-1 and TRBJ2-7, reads KAGVTQTPRYLIKTRGQQVTLSCSPISGHRSVSWYQQTPGQGLQFLFEYFSETQRNKGNFPGRFSGRQFSNSRSEMNVSTLELGDSALYLCASSFLAGAYEQYFGPGTRLTVT.

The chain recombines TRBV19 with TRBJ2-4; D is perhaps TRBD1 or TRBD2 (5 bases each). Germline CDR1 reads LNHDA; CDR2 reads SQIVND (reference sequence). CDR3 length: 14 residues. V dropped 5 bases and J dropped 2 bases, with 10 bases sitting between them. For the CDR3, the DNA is TGTGCCAGTAGTTTTTGGGGGACCAAAAACATTCAGTACTTC. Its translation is CASSFWGTKNIQYF.

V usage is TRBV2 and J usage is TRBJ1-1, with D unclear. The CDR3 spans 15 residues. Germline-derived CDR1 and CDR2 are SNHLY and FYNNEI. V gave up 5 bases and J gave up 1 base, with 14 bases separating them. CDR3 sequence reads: CASSPRLGENTEAFF. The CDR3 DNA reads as TGTGCCAGCAGTCCCCGCCTCGGCGAGAACACTGAAGCTTTCTTT.

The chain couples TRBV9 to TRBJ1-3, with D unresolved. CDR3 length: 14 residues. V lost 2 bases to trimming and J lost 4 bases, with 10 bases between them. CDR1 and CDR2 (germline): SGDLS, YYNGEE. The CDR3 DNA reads TGTGCCAGCAGCGTCGGAGAATTCGGAAACACCATATATTTT. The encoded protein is CASSVGEFGNTIYF.

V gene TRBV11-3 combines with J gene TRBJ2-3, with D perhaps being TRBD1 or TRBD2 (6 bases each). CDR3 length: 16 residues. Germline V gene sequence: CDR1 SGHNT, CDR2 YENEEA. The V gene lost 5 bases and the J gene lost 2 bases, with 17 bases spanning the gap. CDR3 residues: CASSTLGGLLTDTQYF. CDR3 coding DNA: TGTGCCAGCAGCACCTTGGGGGGCCTACTCACAGATACGCAGTATTTT.

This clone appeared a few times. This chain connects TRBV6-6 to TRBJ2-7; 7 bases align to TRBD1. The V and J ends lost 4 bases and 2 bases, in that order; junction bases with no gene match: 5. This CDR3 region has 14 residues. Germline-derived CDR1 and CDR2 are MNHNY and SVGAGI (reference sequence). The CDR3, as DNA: TGTGCCAGCAGTTCGACAGGGAGTCCCTACGAGCAGTACGTC. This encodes CASSSTGSPYEQYV.

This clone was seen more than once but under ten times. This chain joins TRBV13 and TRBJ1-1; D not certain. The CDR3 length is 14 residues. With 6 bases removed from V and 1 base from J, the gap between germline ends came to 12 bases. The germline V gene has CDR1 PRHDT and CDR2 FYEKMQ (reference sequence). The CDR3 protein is CASSGAGGNTEAFF. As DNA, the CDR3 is TGTGCCAGCAGTGGCGCAGGCGGGAACACTGAAGCTTTCTTT. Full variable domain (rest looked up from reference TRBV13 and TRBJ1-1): AAGVIQSPRHLIKEKRETATLKCYPIPRHDTVYWYQQGPGQDPQFLISFYEKMQSDKGSIPDRFSAQQFSDYHSELNMSSLELGDSALYFCASSGAGGNTEAFFGQGTRLTVV.

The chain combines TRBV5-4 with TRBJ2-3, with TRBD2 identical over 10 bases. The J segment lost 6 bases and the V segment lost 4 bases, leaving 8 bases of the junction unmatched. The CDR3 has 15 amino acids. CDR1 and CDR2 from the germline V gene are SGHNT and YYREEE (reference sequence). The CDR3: CASSTNSGGRDTQYF. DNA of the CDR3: TGTGCCAGCAGCACGAATAGCGGGGGGCGCGATACGCAGTATTTT.

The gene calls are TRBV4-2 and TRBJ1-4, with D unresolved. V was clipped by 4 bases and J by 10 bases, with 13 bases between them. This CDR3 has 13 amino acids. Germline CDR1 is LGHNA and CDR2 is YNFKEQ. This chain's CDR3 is CASSLQLDVKLFF. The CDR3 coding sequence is TGTGCCAGCAGCCTTCAACTAGACGTAAAACTGTTTTTT.

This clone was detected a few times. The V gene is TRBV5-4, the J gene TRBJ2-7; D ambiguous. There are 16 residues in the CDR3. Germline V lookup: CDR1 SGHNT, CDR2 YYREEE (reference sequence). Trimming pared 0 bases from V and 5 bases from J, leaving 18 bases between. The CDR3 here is CASSLVSTRVEDEQYF. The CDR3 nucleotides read TGTGCCAGCAGCTTGGTGTCTACCCGGGTCGAGGACGAGCAGTACTTC.

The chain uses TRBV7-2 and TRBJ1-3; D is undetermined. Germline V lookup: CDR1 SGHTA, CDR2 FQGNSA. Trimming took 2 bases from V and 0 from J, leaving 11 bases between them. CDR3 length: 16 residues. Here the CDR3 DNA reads TGTGCCAGCAGCTTAAGTCTGGCGGCCTCTGGAAACACCATATATTTT. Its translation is CASSLSLAASGNTIYF.

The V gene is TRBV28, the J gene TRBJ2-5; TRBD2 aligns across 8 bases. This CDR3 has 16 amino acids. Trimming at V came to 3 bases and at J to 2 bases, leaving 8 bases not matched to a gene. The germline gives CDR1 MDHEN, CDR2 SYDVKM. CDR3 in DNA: TGTGCCAGCAGTTTGCTTCTAGCGGGTACTCAAGAGACCCAGTACTTC. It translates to CASSLLLAGTQETQYF.

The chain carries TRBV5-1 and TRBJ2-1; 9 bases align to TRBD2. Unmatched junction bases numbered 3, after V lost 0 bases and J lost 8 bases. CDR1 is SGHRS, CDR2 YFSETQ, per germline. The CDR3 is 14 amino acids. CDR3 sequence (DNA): TGCGCCAGCAGCTTGGATAGCGGGGGATATGAGCAGTTCTTC. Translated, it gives CASSLDSGGYEQFF.

In nucleotides, the CDR3 is TGTGCCAGCAGCAACCGACAGGGAGTGGGCCGGAGGAACACTGAAGCTTTCTTT. Translation gives CASSNRQGVGRRNTEAFF. The V gene is TRBV7-2, the J gene TRBJ1-1, with 7 positions matching TRBD1. The CDR3 sequence is 18 residues long. V shed 5 bases and J 1 base; nucleotides not matched to a gene: 16. Germline values: CDR1 SGHTA, CDR2 FQGNSA.

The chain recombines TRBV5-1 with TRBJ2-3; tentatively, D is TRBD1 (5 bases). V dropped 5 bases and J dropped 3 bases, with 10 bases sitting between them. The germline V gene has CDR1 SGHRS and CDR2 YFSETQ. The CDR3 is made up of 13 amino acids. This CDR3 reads CASRVGATDTQYF. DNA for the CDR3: TGCGCCAGCAGAGTAGGGGCGACAGATACGCAGTATTTT.

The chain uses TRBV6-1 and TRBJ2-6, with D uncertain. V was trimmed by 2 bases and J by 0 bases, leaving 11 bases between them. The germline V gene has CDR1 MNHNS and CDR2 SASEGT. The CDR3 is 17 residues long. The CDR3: CASSEYARSSGANVLTF. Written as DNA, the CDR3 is TGTGCCAGCAGTGAATACGCACGGAGCTCTGGGGCCAACGTCCTGACTTTC.

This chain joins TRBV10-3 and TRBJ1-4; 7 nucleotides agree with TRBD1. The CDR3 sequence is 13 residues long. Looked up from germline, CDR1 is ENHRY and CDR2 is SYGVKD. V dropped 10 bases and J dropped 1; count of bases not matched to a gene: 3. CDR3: CATNRGTNEKLFF. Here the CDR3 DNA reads TGTGCCACCAACAGGGGAACTAATGAAAAACTGTTTTTT.